Below are 25 T cell receptor beta chains sequenced from a single sample in a study of T cells in Graves' hyperthyroidism and ophthalmopathy. TCR beta CDR3 sequences were amplified from RNA transcripts. The primer set for the first-round RT-PCR of the TCR CDR3 was HTBI. TCRdb re-derived calls from the multiplex PCR reads in MiXCR, one entry per CDR3 protein. Among 350,000 or so distinct CDR3 sequences, 15% to 20% were seen once, and the ten largest hold around 15%. Sequencing was carried out using blood. The origin of the receptors is a woman in her 40s with Graves' ophthalmopathy.

This clonotype came up many times. The chain employs TRBV7-9 and TRBJ2-5, with 7 bases aligning to TRBD1. The CDR3 loop spans 15 amino acids. Per germline, CDR1 SEHNR and CDR2 FQNEAQ (reference sequence). V lost 1 base and J lost 2; bases outside the gene matches: 4. Written as DNA, the CDR3 is TGTGCCAGCAGCTTAGGGGACAGAGTACAAGAGACCCAGTACTTC. Translating gives CASSLGDRVQETQYF. The whole variable domain, remainder taken from reference TRBV7-9 and TRBJ2-5, is DTGVSQNPRHKITKRGQNVTFRCDPISEHNRLYWYRQTLGQGPEFLTYFQNEAQLEKSRLLSDRFSAERPKGSFSTLEIQRTEQGDSAMYLCASSLGDRVQETQYFGPGTRLLVL.

This clonotype was picked up many times. The gene calls are TRBV2 and TRBJ1-2, with 12 bases matching TRBD1. The CDR3 loop spans 15 amino acids. Germline trimming cut 6 bases from V and 1 base from J; bases unmatched to any gene: 3. From germline, CDR1 is SNHLY and CDR2 FYNNEI. The CDR3 sequence: CASRGQGASNYGYTF. In DNA form, the CDR3 reads TGTGCCAGCAGGGGACAGGGGGCAAGTAACTATGGCTACACCTTC.

Many counts were recorded for this clonotype. The gene calls are TRBV3-1 and TRBJ1-3; 10 bases match TRBD1. This CDR3 has 14 amino acids. Germline lookup yields CDR1 LGHDT and CDR2 YNNKEL (reference sequence). V gave up 6 bases and J gave up 3 bases; unmatched junction bases: 2. CDR3 region: CASSDRGLGNTIYF. The CDR3 DNA sequence: TGTGCCAGCAGTGACAGGGGGCTTGGAAACACCATATATTTT.

This clonotype was seen many times. The chain recombines TRBV2 with TRBJ1-1, with D perhaps matching TRBD1 (5 bases). V was clipped by 3 bases and J by 1 base, with 9 bases between them. Germline CDR1 is SNHLY and CDR2 is FYNNEI. This CDR3 spans 14 amino acids. The chain's CDR3 is CASSDRAWNTEAFF. CDR3 nucleotides: TGTGCCAGCAGTGACAGGGCGTGGAACACTGAAGCTTTCTTT.

This clonotype was recorded at least ten times. The CDR3 DNA is TGTGCCAGCAGTTCGGGACAGGGTAAGCCCCAGCATTTT. Its translation is CASSSGQGKPQHF. The genes are TRBV6-5 and TRBJ1-5; 9 bases align to TRBD1. The CDR3 spans 13 residues. The ends lost 4 bases at V and 8 bases at J; junction bases unmatched: 3. Germline V lookup: CDR1 MNHEY, CDR2 SVGAGI.

The table lists this clonotype with many counts. V is TRBV6-1 and J is TRBJ1-5; D gene unclear. This CDR3 has 13 residues. The V gene's germline CDR1 is MNHNS and CDR2 SASEGT. V was shortened by 4 bases and J by 3 bases, with 7 bases between the two germline ends. CDR3 sequence: CASSGDNNQPQHF. The CDR3 DNA sequence: TGTGCCAGCAGTGGAGACAACAATCAGCCCCAGCATTTT.

This clonotype was found many times. For the CDR3, the DNA is TGCAGTGCCCTACGTGGTGATAGTGGCACTGAAGCTTTCTTT. Amino acid sequence: CSALRGDSGTEAFF. This chain links TRBV20-1 with TRBJ1-1; D unresolved. This CDR3 contains 14 residues. With 6 bases removed from V and 4 bases from J, the gap between germline ends came to 18 bases. Germline lookup yields CDR1 DFQATT and CDR2 SNEGSKA (reference sequence).

In this sample, this clonotype turned up many times. The V call is TRBV12-3 or TRBV12-4, the J call TRBJ1-1; D might be TRBD1 (6 bases). Trimming cost V 6 bases and J 5 bases, with 13 bases left between them. The CDR3 extends over 13 amino acids. CDR3 coding DNA: TGTGCCAGCAGGGGACAAATGCGGACTGAAGCTTTCTTT. It codes for CASRGQMRTEAFF.

This clonotype was detected ten times or more. The chain joins TRBV15 to TRBJ1-2; D call uncertain. Germline values: CDR1 LNHNV, CDR2 YYDKDF (reference sequence). Trimming pared 1 base from V and 2 bases from J, leaving 11 bases between. This CDR3 spans 15 amino acids. The CDR3 nucleotides read TGTGCCACCAGCAGAGTGGCGAACTCCAACTATGGCTACACCTTC. This gives the protein CATSRVANSNYGYTF.

The sample holds many counts of this clonotype. J is TRBJ2-7 and V is TRBV30; perhaps TRBD1 as D (6 bases). Germline lookup yields CDR1 GTSNPN and CDR2 SVGIG (reference sequence). V was pared by 3 bases and J by 3 bases, with 12 bases between. The CDR3 totals 13 residues. CDR3 sequence reads: CAWRRQVNYEQYF. The DNA for the CDR3 is TGTGCCTGGAGAAGACAGGTCAACTACGAGCAGTACTTC.

This clonotype occurred once. This chain connects TRBV29-1 to TRBJ1-3; no definite D call. Germline CDR1 and CDR2: SQVTM and ANQGSEA. The CDR3 consists of 11 residues. Deletions cut 4 bases from V and 9 bases from J, with 10 bases between. The DNA of the CDR3 is TGCAGCGTTGGACGGCAAGGCACCATATATTTT. Its translation: CSVGRQGTIYF.

The J gene is TRBJ1-1, the V gene TRBV20-1; perhaps TRBD1 as D (5 bases). The germline gives CDR1 DFQATT, CDR2 SNEGSKA (reference sequence). Trimming removed 0 bases at V and 1 base at J, with 12 bases between. The CDR3 consists of 15 residues. CDR3 amino acids: CSARERAGTNTEAFF. CDR3 nucleotides: TGCAGTGCTAGAGAGCGCGCGGGGACGAACACTGAAGCTTTCTTT.

This clonotype was counted ten times or more. The chain couples TRBV29-1 to TRBJ1-2; a possible D gene is TRBD1 (5 bases). Deletions cut 0 bases from V and 4 bases from J, with 15 bases between. The CDR3 runs to 15 residues. Germline lookup yields CDR1 SQVTM and CDR2 ANQGSEA. CDR3 region: CSVEDPRGALYGYTF. CDR3 coding DNA: TGCAGCGTTGAAGACCCACGCGGGGCCCTCTATGGCTACACCTTC.

This chain joins TRBV11-2 and TRBJ2-7, with 12 bases identical to TRBD2. The CDR3 totals 16 residues. Trimming took 0 bases from V and 2 from J; bases not matched to a gene: 2. From germline, CDR1 is SGHAT and CDR2 FQNNGV. This CDR3 is CASSLEGLAGPYEQYF. CDR3 sequence (DNA): TGTGCCAGCAGCTTAGAAGGACTAGCGGGGCCCTACGAGCAGTACTTC.

As regards this clonotype: Because the CDR3's place on the DNA is in doubt, the DNA is left out and the CDR3 is given as listed by TCRdb. The chain links TRBV12-1 to TRBJ2-2. TRBV12-1 is shown as a pseudogene. The length of the CDR3 is 22 amino acids, counting both ends. The CDR3 here is CASSFRQQNEQYFGPDTGELFF.

This clonotype came up many times. The J gene is TRBJ1-1, the V gene TRBV12-3 or TRBV12-4, with D uncertain. The CDR3 length is 14 residues. V lost 5 bases and J lost 1, with 11 bases in between. CDR3 region: CASSIPFSNTEAFF. The CDR3 coding sequence is TGTGCCAGCAGTATCCCCTTTTCGAACACTGAAGCTTTCTTT.

This clonotype was seen repeatedly, ten times or more. The rearrangement uses TRBV12-3 or TRBV12-4 and TRBJ1-3; D possibly corresponds to TRBD1 (5 bases). V lost 6 bases, J lost 3 bases, and 6 bases lay in between. This CDR3 has 12 amino acids. In DNA, the CDR3 is TGTGCCAGCAGAACAGGTGGAAACACCATATATTTT. Protein: CASRTGGNTIYF.

This clonotype was detected many times. The chain recombines TRBV9 with TRBJ2-7, with TRBD1 matching over 7 bases. The CDR3 spans 14 residues. After removal of 2 bases from V and 3 bases from J, the junction contained 5 bases not matched to a gene. Germline V gene lookup returns CDR1 SGDLS and CDR2 YYNGEE. In nucleotides, the CDR3 is TGTGCCAGCAGCGTGGCCGGGACAGACTACGAGCAGTACTTC. The encoded protein is CASSVAGTDYEQYF.

This clonotype was observed many times. The chain links TRBV6-9 to TRBJ2-6, with D possibly TRBD2 on 5 matching bases. Germline-derived CDR1 and CDR2 are MNHGY and SVAAGI. The CDR3 extends over 21 amino acids. V was pared by 2 bases and J by 3 bases, with 26 bases between. The CDR3 spells CASSYSGMSSLISRGANVLTF. The DNA of the CDR3 is TGTGCCAGCAGTTATAGTGGAATGTCTAGCCTCATTTCCCGTGGGGCCAACGTCCTGACTTTC.

The V and J genes are TRBV25-1 and TRBJ2-7, with D perhaps TRBD1 (5 bases). V gave up 1 base and J gave up 4 bases, with 11 bases separating them. Germline assignment: CDR1 MGHDK and CDR2 SYGVNS. This CDR3 is 14 amino acids long. CDR3 in DNA: TGTGCCAGCAGTGAATGGGTAGGGGCTTACGAGCAGTACTTC. Its translation: CASSEWVGAYEQYF.

The sample holds many counts of this clonotype. The gene calls are TRBV6-1 and TRBJ2-5; no clear D. This CDR3 contains 14 residues. Trimming took 3 bases from V and 2 from J, leaving 10 bases between them. The germline V gene encodes CDR1 MNHNS and CDR2 SASEGT. The CDR3 sequence is CASSDWALQETQYF. The CDR3 coding sequence is TGTGCCAGCAGTGATTGGGCGCTTCAAGAGACCCAGTACTTC.

This chain connects TRBV7-2 to TRBJ2-5; TRBD2 aligns across 10 bases. V gave up 1 base and J gave up 4 bases; unmatched junction bases: 6. Germline V CDR1 and CDR2: SGHTA, FQGNSA. The CDR3 totals 16 residues. CDR3 amino acids: CASSLVLAGSGETQYF. In DNA form, the CDR3 reads TGTGCCAGCAGCTTAGTACTAGCGGGAAGTGGAGAGACCCAGTACTTC.

The chain joins TRBV6-1 to TRBJ2-7; D not certain. V lost 6 bases to trimming and J lost 4 bases, with 13 bases between them. The CDR3 has 13 residues. Germline V gene data show CDR1 as MNHNS and CDR2 as SASEGT. The DNA of the CDR3 is TGTGCCAGCAGCCGTACACGAGAATACGAGCAGTACTTC. Translation: CASSRTREYEQYF.

The table lists this clonotype with many counts. CDR3 sequence: CASSQLEAFF. In DNA form, the CDR3 reads TGTGCCAGCAGCCAACTGGAAGCTTTCTTT. The V call is TRBV7-2, the J call TRBJ1-1; D gene uncertain. Trimming took off 5 bases at V and 8 bases at J, with 6 bases between the two ends. CDR1 is SGHTA and CDR2 is FQGNSA in the germline V gene. This CDR3 spans 10 amino acids. Looking up the rest from reference TRBV7-2 and TRBJ1-1 gives the full variable domain: GAGVSQSPSNKVTEKGKDVELRCDPISGHTALYWYRQSLGQGLEFLIYFQGNSAPDKSGLPSDRFSAERTGGSVSTLTIQRTQQEDSAVYLCASSQLEAFFGQGTRLTVV.

This clonotype was recorded at least ten times. This may come from a read error, since a much larger clone is one base off. The chain links TRBV2 to TRBJ1-2; D ambiguous. This CDR3 has 10 residues. The germline V and J ends were trimmed by 8 bases and 10 bases, with 11 bases remaining between them. The germline V gene has CDR1 SNHLY and CDR2 FYNNEI. CDR3 protein: CASWLRSYTF. CDR3 DNA sequence: TGTGCCAGCTGGCTGAGATCCTACACCTTC.